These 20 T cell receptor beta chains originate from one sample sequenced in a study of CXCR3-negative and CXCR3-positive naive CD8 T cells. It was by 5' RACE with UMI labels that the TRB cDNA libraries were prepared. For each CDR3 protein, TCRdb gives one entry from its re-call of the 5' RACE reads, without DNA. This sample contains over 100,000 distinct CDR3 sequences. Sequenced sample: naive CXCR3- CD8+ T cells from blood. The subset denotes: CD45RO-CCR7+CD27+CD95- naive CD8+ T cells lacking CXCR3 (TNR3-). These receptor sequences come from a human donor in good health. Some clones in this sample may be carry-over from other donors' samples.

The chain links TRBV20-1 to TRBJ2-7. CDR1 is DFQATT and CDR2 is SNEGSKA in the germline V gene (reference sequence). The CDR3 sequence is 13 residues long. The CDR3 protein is CSARDGNPYEQYF.

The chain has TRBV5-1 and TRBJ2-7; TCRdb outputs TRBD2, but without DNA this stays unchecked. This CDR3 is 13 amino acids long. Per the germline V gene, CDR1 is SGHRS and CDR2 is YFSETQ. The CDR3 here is CASSLDEGYEQYF.

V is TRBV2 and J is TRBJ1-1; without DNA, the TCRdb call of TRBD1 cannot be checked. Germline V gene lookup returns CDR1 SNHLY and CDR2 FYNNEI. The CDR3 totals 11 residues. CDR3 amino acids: CASEGGTEAFF.

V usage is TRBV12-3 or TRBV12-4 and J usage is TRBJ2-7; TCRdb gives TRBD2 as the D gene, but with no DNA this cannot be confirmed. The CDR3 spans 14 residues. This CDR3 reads CASSTGLAGVEQYF.

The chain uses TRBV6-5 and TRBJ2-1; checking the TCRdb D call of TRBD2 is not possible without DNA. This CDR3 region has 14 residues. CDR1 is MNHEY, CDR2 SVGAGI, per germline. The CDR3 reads CASTTSPEGNEQFF.

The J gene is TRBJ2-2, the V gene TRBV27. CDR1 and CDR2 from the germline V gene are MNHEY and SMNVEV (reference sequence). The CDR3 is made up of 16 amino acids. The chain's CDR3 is CASRITGSANTGELFF.

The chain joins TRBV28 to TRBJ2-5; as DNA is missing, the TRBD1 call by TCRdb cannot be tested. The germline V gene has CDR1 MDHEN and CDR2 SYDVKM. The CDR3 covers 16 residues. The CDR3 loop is CASSSMTGGFEETQYF.

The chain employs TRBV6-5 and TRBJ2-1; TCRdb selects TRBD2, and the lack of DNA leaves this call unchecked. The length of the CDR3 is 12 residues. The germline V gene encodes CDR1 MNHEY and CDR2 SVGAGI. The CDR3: CASSGLAGGLFF.

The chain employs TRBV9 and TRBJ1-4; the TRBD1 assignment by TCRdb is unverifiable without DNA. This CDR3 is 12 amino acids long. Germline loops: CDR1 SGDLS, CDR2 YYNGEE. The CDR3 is CASSARGEKLFF.

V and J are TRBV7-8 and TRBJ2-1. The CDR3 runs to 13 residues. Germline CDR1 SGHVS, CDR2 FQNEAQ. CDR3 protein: CASSLAAYNEQFF.

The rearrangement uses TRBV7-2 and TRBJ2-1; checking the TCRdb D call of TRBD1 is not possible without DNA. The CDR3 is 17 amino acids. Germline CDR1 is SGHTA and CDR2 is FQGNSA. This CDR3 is CASSIFRGSRSYNEQFF.

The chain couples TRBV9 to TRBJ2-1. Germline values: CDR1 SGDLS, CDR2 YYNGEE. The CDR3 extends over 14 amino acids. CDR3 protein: CASSGDSAHNEQFF.

The CDR3 loop is CSVEPGQGNAFF. The chain links TRBV29-1 to TRBJ1-1; the TCRdb call, TRBD1, lacks DNA for checking. Germline V gives CDR1 SQVTM, CDR2 ANQGSEA. The CDR3 totals 12 residues.

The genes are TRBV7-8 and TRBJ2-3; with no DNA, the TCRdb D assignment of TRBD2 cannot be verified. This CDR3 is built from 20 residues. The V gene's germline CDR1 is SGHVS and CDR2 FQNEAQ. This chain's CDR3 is CASSFPEPSGGVPVSYTQYF.

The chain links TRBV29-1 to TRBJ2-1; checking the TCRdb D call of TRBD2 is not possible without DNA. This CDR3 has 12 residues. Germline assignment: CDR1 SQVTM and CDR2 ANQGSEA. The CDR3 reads CSVAGTYNEQFF.

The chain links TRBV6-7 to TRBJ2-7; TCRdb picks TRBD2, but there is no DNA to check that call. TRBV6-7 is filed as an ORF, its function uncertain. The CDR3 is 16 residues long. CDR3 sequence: CASSYSIRGDFGEQYF.

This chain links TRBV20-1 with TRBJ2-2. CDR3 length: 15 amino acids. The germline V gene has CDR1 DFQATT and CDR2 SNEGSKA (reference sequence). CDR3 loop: CSARAPSSDTGELFF.

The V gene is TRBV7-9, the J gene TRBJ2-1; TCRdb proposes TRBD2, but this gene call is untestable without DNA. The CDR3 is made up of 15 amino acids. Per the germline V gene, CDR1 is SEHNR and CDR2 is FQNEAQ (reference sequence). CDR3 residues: CASSLGLAGGNEQFF.

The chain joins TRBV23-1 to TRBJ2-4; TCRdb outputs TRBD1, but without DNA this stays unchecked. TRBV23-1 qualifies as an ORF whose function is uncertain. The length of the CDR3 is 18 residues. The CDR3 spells CASSQLRGPYLAKNIQYF.

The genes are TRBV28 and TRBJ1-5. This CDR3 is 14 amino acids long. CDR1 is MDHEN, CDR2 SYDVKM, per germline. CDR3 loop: CVSSFGRPNQPQHF.